The clone carrying this TCR beta chain appeared many times. Antigen unknown. This sample's time point: newly diagnosed GD, antithyroid drugs for less than 3 months. There was RNA extracted from PBMCs, and the TCR library was made from it. CDR1 is MDHEN, CDR2 SYDVKM, per germline. The CDR3 is 15 amino acids. V dropped 5 bases and J dropped 5 bases, with 19 bases sitting between them. The data derive from a study of regulatory T cells in long-lasting Graves disease. Study outcomes and limitations: Patients whose Graves' disease persisted exhibited lower TCR diversity than those newly diagnosed. Persistent disease exhibited a predilection for TRBV28, TRBJ1-2 and TRBJ2-5.

iRepertoire HTBI primers and Arm-PCR of CDR3 regions built TCR beta libraries. Authors' analysis steps: Samples collectively showed around 56 TRBV and around 15 TRBJ segments. Each CDR3 protein gets one entry after TCRdb re-called the multiplex PCR reads with MiXCR. TCRdb assigned the V and J calls; the authors' analysis was not used. The sample holds approximately 460,000 distinct CDR3 sequences; less than 20% are singletons and the top ten take about 10%. These sequences were also reported in another study, on T cells in Graves' hyperthyroidism and ophthalmopathy. That work contributes: Thyroid ultrasound and orbital computed tomography, with clinical symptoms and serum thyroxine and TRAb, informed diagnoses.

The clonotype was recovered from a young woman with Graves disease. Sample: peripheral blood mononuclear cells (PBMCs), taken at new diagnosis, from a patient treated with antithyroid drugs. V usage is TRBV28 and J usage is TRBJ2-7, with D tentatively TRBD1 (6 bases). CDR3 DNA sequence: TGTGCCAGCAGTCCCCCGACAGGTATTCATCACGAGCAGTACTTC. The encoded protein is CASSPPTGIHHEQYF.